What follows are 25 T cell receptor beta chains derived from one specimen sequenced in a study of control samples from healthy donors and cancer patients. The data were produced by immunoSEQ multiplex PCR, yet TCRdb's version contains in-frame clones alone and is incomplete. This sample contains around 190,000 clones. The specimen sequenced was blood. The receptors were gathered from a woman under 40 in good health.

This chain connects TRBV5-1 to TRBJ1-2, with 11 bases identical to TRBD1. With V trimmed by 4 bases and J by 2 bases, 7 bases remained unmatched. This CDR3 has 16 residues. Per the germline V gene, CDR1 is SGHRS and CDR2 is YFSETQ. The CDR3 nucleotides read TGCGCCAGCAGCCCGGACAGGGGGCCCTTAAACTATGGCTACACCTTC. This encodes CASSPDRGPLNYGYTF.

This chain links TRBV7-2 with TRBJ2-7; TRBD2 might be the D (5 bases). The CDR3 is made up of 14 amino acids. Between the trimmed V and J ends, which lost 3 bases and 2 bases, there was a span of 11 bases. The germline CDR1 and CDR2 sequences are SGHTA and FQGNSA. CDR3 sequence reads: CASSFSDGTYEQYF. In nucleotides, the CDR3 is TGTGCCAGCAGCTTCTCGGACGGGACCTACGAGCAGTACTTC.

The chain employs TRBV27 and TRBJ2-1, with 7 positions matching TRBD2. V was pared by 5 bases and J by 13 bases, with 8 bases of the junction left unmatched. Germline CDR1 and CDR2: MNHEY and SMNVEV (reference sequence). CDR3 length equals 12 residues. The CDR3 DNA reads as TGTGCCAGCAGTAGCGGACTAGATTTTCAGTTCTTC. Protein sequence: CASSSGLDFQFF.

The V gene is TRBV18, the J gene TRBJ1-1; D gene ambiguous. The CDR3 is 12 residues long. V lost 0 bases and J lost 7, with 6 bases in between. Germline-derived CDR1 and CDR2 are KGHSH and LQKENI. DNA of the CDR3: TGTGCCAGCTCACCACCACAAGGTGAAGCTTTCTTT. Translating gives CASSPPQGEAFF. The full variable domain, its missing parts supplied by reference TRBV18 and TRBJ1-1, is NAGVMQNPRHLVRRRGQEARLRCSPMKGHSHVYWYRQLPEEGLKFMVYLQKENIIDESGMPKERFSAEFPKEGPSILRIQQVVRGDSAAYFCASSPPQGEAFFGQGTRLTVV.

The V call is TRBV7-9, the J call TRBJ2-5; D possibly uses TRBD1 or TRBD2 (5 bases each). CDR1 and CDR2 (germline): SEHNR, FQNEAQ (reference sequence). The CDR3 totals 15 residues. Deletions cut 5 bases from V and 5 bases from J, with 18 bases between. CDR3 DNA sequence: TGTGCCAGCAGCCCCCCCGGTCAGGGACGGGAGACCCAGTACTTC. Amino acids: CASSPPGQGRETQYF. The full variable domain, rest sourced from reference TRBV7-9 and TRBJ2-5, is DTGVSQNPRHKITKRGQNVTFRCDPISEHNRLYWYRQTLGQGPEFLTYFQNEAQLEKSRLLSDRFSAERPKGSFSTLEIQRTEQGDSAMYLCASSPPGQGRETQYFGPGTRLLVL.

This chain connects TRBV6-2 or TRBV6-3 to TRBJ2-3; D remains unclear. Per the germline V gene, CDR1 is MNHEY and CDR2 is SVGEGT. The CDR3 sequence is 13 residues long. The V gene lost 2 bases and the J gene lost 7 bases, with 10 bases spanning the gap. The CDR3 here is CASSYGSDNTQYF. Written as DNA, the CDR3 is TGTGCCAGCAGTTACGGGTCTGACAATACGCAGTATTTT.

The chain carries TRBV4-1 and TRBJ2-3; 14 bases fit TRBD2. Germline CDR1 and CDR2: MGHRA and YSYEKL. V trimming: 1 base; J trimming: 3 bases; junction bases outside the gene matches: 3. The CDR3 covers 17 residues. The CDR3 region has the DNA TGCGCCAGCAGCCAAGGACTAGCGGGGGGGCCGACAGATACGCAGTATTTT. It is translated as CASSQGLAGGPTDTQYF.

The rearrangement joins TRBV5-1 to TRBJ2-1; D gene ambiguous. Germline lookup yields CDR1 SGHRS and CDR2 YFSETQ. This CDR3 has 16 amino acids. Deletions cut 4 bases from V and 0 bases from J, with 14 bases between. The CDR3 DNA sequence: TGCGCCAGCAGCCTGACTGGACCGAGCTCCTACAATGAGCAGTTCTTC. Residues: CASSLTGPSSYNEQFF.

The chain employs TRBV5-1 and TRBJ1-1; D remains unclear. Per germline, CDR1 SGHRS and CDR2 YFSETQ. Between the trimmed V and J ends, which lost 0 bases and 3 bases, there was a span of 9 bases. The CDR3 consists of 14 residues. DNA of the CDR3: TGCGCCAGCAGCTTGGCCGGGCGTTACACTGAAGCTTTCTTT. This gives the protein CASSLAGRYTEAFF.

For the CDR3, the DNA is TGTGCCAGTAGTATAGCCACCGTCTATGGGAATCAGCCCCAGCATTTT. This encodes CASSIATVYGNQPQHF. The chain employs TRBV19 and TRBJ1-5; D remains unclear. V dropped 1 base and J dropped 4 bases, with 14 bases sitting between them. The germline CDR1 and CDR2 sequences are LNHDA and SQIVND (reference sequence). The CDR3 has 16 amino acids.

This CDR3 reads CASSPRTGVGGELFF. In nucleotides, the CDR3 is TGTGCCAGCAGCCCCAGGACAGGCGTCGGCGGGGAGCTGTTTTTT. V is TRBV6-2 or TRBV6-3 and J is TRBJ2-2; 7 positions match TRBD1. This CDR3 has 15 residues. V trimming: 6 bases; J trimming: 7 bases; junction bases outside the gene matches: 11. Germline loops: CDR1 MNHEY, CDR2 SVGEGT.

The chain has TRBV5-6 and TRBJ1-1, with TRBD1 as a possible D gene (5 bases). V lost 9 bases to trimming and J lost 0 bases, with 12 bases between them. CDR1 and CDR2 from the germline V gene are SGHDT and YYEEEE. This CDR3 comprises 13 residues. The CDR3 DNA sequence: TGTGCCACCTCGACAGTCATGAACACTGAAGCTTTCTTT. It translates to CATSTVMNTEAFF.

V and J are TRBV28 and TRBJ2-1, with 7 bases aligning to TRBD1. In germline, CDR1 is MDHEN, CDR2 SYDVKM. The CDR3 is 16 residues long. V lost 6 bases, J lost 3 bases, and 11 bases stayed unmatched. The CDR3 protein is CASSYRGMGDYNEQFF. CDR3 DNA sequence: TGTGCCAGCAGCTACAGGGGCATGGGGGACTACAATGAGCAGTTCTTC.

The chain carries TRBV11-2 and TRBJ1-4; D is perhaps TRBD1 (6 bases). The V and J ends lost 5 bases and 3 bases respectively, with 10 bases between them. The CDR3 has 14 amino acids. In germline, CDR1 is SGHAT, CDR2 FQNNGV. CDR3 in amino acids: CASSLGQPNEKLFF. The CDR3 DNA reads TGTGCCAGCAGCCTAGGACAGCCTAATGAAAAACTGTTTTTT.

V usage is TRBV5-1 and J usage is TRBJ1-1; D not certain. This CDR3 region has 16 residues. The germline V gene encodes CDR1 SGHRS and CDR2 YFSETQ. V lost 4 bases and J 0 bases, leaving 16 bases between the germline ends. CDR3 in amino acids: CASSDHSASLNTEAFF. DNA of the CDR3: TGCGCCAGCAGCGACCATTCTGCCAGCTTGAACACTGAAGCTTTCTTT. Full variable domain (outside the CDR3, taken from reference TRBV5-1 and TRBJ1-1): KAGVTQTPRYLIKTRGQQVTLSCSPISGHRSVSWYQQTPGQGLQFLFEYFSETQRNKGNFPGRFSGRQFSNSRSEMNVSTLELGDSALYLCASSDHSASLNTEAFFGQGTRLTVV.

J is TRBJ2-5 and V is TRBV24-1; TRBD2 agrees at 7 bases. J was trimmed by 5 bases and V by 4 bases; bases with no gene match: 9. Per the germline V gene, CDR1 is KGHDR and CDR2 is SFDVKD. This CDR3 region has 15 residues. Here the CDR3 DNA reads TGTGCCACCAGTGAGGGGGAGGGGATTCGGGAGACCCAGTACTTC. This gives the protein CATSEGEGIRETQYF.

The genes are TRBV10-3 and TRBJ1-1; weak D call: TRBD1 (6 bases). CDR3 length: 15 amino acids. With 3 bases removed from V and 3 bases from J, the gap between germline ends came to 14 bases. Germline values: CDR1 ENHRY, CDR2 SYGVKD. The CDR3: CAISDPGHVHTEAFF. CDR3 sequence (DNA): TGTGCCATCAGTGACCCGGGACATGTACACACTGAAGCTTTCTTT.

This sequence joins TRBV28 and TRBJ1-2, with D maybe TRBD1 (6 bases). V was clipped by 5 bases and J by 4 bases, with 17 bases between them. Germline assignment: CDR1 MDHEN and CDR2 SYDVKM. This CDR3 contains 15 residues. The CDR3, as DNA: TGTGCCAGCAGTGGCGGGGGGCGTTACCTCTATGGCTACACCTTC. It translates to CASSGGGRYLYGYTF.

The chain couples TRBV6-5 to TRBJ2-2; 7 bases line up with TRBD1. This CDR3 region has 15 residues. Trimming cost V 8 bases and J 3 bases; bases outside gene matches: 9. From germline, CDR1 is MNHEY and CDR2 SVGAGI. CDR3 protein: CASEARQGDTGELFF. For the CDR3, the DNA is TGTGCCAGCGAGGCCCGACAGGGAGACACCGGGGAGCTGTTTTTT.

The rearrangement joins TRBV11-2 to TRBJ2-1, with TRBD2 identical over 9 bases. Germline CDR1 SGHAT, CDR2 FQNNGV. The V segment lost 5 bases and the J segment 0 bases; nucleotides outside the gene matches: 5. The CDR3 runs 16 residues. The CDR3 reads CASSQGTSLSYNEQFF. The CDR3 region has the DNA TGTGCCAGCAGCCAGGGGACTAGCCTCTCCTACAATGAGCAGTTCTTC.

V gene TRBV5-1 combines with J gene TRBJ2-7; the D gene is possibly TRBD2 (5 bases). The CDR3 length is 13 residues. The germline CDR1 and CDR2 sequences are SGHRS and YFSETQ. Trimming removed 0 bases from V and 6 bases from J, with 10 bases in between. In DNA form, the CDR3 reads TGCGCCAGCAGCTTGGGCGGGTGGAGCGAGCAGTACTTC. Encoded protein: CASSLGGWSEQYF.

The gene calls are TRBV14 and TRBJ2-2; 9 nucleotides match TRBD2. This CDR3 has 16 residues. J lost 5 bases, V lost 1 base, and 5 bases had no gene match. Germline values: CDR1 SGHDN, CDR2 FVKESK. CDR3 DNA sequence: TGTGCCAGCAGCCAAGTAACGACTAGCGGTACCGGGGAGCTGTTTTTT. Translating it yields CASSQVTTSGTGELFF.

The genes are TRBV5-4 and TRBJ2-3; TRBD2 aligns across 10 bases. V lost 1 base and J lost 1; bases outside the gene matches: 15. This CDR3 has 20 amino acids. Germline lookup yields CDR1 SGHNT and CDR2 YYREEE (reference sequence). CDR3 region: CASSLSPSGGSPRGTDTQYF. The CDR3 DNA is TGTGCCAGCAGCTTGTCTCCTAGCGGGGGTTCCCCTCGGGGCACAGATACGCAGTATTTT.

The chain joins TRBV5-4 to TRBJ2-5, with 10 bases that match TRBD2. Germline CDR1 SGHNT, CDR2 YYREEE (reference sequence). With V trimmed by 4 bases and J by 2 bases, 8 bases remained unmatched. This CDR3 comprises 16 residues. The CDR3: CASSQALAGEQETQYF. DNA for the CDR3: TGTGCCAGCAGCCAAGCCCTAGCGGGGGAACAAGAGACCCAGTACTTC.

V usage is TRBV6-6 and J usage is TRBJ2-1; D gene ambiguous. The germline V and J ends were trimmed by 1 base and 5 bases, with 6 bases remaining between them. From germline, CDR1 is MNHNY and CDR2 SVGAGI (reference sequence). This CDR3 contains 13 residues. CDR3 sequence reads: CASSYLAHNEQFF. The CDR3 nucleotides read TGTGCCAGCAGTTACTTGGCCCACAATGAGCAGTTCTTC.